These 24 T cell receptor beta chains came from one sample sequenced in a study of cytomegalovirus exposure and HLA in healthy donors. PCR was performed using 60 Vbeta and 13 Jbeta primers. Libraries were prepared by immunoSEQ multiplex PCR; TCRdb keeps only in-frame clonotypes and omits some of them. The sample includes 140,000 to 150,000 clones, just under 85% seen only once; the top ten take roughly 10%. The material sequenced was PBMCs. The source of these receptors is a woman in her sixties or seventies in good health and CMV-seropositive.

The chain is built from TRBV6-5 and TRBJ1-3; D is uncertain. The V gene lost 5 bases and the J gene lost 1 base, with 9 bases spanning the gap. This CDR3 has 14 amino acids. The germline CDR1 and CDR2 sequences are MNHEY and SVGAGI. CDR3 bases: TGTGCCAGCAGTCGCGGAAATTCTGGAAACACCATATATTTT. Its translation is CASSRGNSGNTIYF.

The CDR3 protein is CASSLGRTVAYEQYF. The CDR3 DNA reads as TGTGCCAGCAGCTTAGGAAGGACAGTCGCCTACGAGCAGTACTTC. The chain uses TRBV7-2 and TRBJ2-7; tentatively, D is TRBD1 (6 bases). Germline CDR1 and CDR2: SGHTA and FQGNSA. This CDR3 is 15 amino acids long. V gave up 1 base and J gave up 2 bases, with 12 bases separating them.

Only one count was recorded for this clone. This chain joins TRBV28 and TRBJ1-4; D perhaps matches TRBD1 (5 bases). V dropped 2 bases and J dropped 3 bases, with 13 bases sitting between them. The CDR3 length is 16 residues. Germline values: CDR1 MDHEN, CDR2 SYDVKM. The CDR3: CASSLASRVANEKLFF. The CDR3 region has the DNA TGTGCCAGCAGTTTAGCCTCCAGGGTAGCTAATGAAAAACTGTTTTTT.

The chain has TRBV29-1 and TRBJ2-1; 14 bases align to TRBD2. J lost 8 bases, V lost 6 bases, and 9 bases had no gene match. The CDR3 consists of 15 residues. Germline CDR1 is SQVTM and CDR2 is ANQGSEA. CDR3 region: CSVKRTSGGTDEQFF. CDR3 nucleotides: TGCAGCGTGAAGAGGACTAGCGGGGGGACCGATGAGCAGTTCTTC.

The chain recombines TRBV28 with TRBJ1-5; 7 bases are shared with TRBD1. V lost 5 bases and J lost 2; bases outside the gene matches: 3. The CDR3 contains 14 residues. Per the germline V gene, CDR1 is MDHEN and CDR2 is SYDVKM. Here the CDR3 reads CASSDQGGNQPQHF. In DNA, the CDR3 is TGTGCCAGCAGTGACCAGGGGGGCAATCAGCCCCAGCATTTT.

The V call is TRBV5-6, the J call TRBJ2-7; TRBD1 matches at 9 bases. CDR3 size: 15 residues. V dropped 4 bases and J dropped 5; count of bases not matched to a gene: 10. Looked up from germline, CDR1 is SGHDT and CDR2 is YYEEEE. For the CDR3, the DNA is TGTGCCAGCAGCACAGGGACAGGGTCTAGAGACGAGCAGTACTTC. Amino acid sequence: CASSTGTGSRDEQYF.

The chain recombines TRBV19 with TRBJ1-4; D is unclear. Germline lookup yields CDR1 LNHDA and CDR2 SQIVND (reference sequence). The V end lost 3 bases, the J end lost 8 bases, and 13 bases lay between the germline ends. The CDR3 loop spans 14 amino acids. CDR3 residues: CASSMVWEAEKLFF. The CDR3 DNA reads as TGTGCCAGTAGTATGGTATGGGAGGCCGAAAAACTGTTTTTT.

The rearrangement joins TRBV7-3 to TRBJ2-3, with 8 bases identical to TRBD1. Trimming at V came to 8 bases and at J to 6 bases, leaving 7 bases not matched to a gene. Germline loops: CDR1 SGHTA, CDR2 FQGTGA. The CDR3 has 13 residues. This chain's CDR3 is CASGQGARDTQYF. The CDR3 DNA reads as TGTGCCAGCGGGCAGGGGGCGCGGGATACGCAGTATTTT. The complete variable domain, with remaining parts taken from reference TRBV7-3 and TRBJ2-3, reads GAGVSQTPSNKVTEKGKYVELRCDPISGHTALYWYRQSLGQGPEFLIYFQGTGAADDSGLPNDRFFAVRPEGSVSTLKIQRTERGDSAVYLCASGQGARDTQYFGPGTRLTVL.

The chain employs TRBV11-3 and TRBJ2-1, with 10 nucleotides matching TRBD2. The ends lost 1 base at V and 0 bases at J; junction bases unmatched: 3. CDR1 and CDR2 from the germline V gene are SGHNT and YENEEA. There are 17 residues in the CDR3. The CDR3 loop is CASSLVASGSSYNEQFF. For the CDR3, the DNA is TGTGCCAGCAGCTTAGTGGCTAGCGGGAGCTCCTACAATGAGCAGTTCTTC.

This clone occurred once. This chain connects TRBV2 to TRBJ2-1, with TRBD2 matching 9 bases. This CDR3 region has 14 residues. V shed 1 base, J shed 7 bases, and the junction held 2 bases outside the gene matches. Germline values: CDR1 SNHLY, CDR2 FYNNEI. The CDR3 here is CASSEGGLANEQFF. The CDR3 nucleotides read TGTGCCAGCAGTGAAGGTGGACTAGCGAATGAGCAGTTCTTC.

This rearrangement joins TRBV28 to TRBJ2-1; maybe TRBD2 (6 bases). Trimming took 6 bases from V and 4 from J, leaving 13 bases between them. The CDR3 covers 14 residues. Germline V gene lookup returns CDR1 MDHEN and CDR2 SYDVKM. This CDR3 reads CASSPPGSYNEQFF. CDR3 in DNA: TGTGCCAGCAGCCCCCCCGGGAGTTACAATGAGCAGTTCTTC.

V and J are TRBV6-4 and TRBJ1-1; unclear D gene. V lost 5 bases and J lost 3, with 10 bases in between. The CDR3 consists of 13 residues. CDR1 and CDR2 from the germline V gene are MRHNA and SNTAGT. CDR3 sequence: CASSTEEHTEAFF. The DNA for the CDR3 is TGTGCCAGCAGTACTGAAGAGCACACTGAAGCTTTCTTT.

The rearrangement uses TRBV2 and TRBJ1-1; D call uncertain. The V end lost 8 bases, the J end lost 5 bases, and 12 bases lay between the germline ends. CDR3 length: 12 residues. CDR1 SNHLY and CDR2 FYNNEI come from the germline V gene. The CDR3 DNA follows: TGTGCCAGCCAATATCGGGGAACTGAAGCTTTCTTT. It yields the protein CASQYRGTEAFF.

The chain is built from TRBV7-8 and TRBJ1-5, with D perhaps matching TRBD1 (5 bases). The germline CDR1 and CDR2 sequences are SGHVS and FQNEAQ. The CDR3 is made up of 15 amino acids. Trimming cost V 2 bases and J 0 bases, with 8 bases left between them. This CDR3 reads CASSLQGTSNQPQHF. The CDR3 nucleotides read TGTGCCAGCAGCTTACAGGGCACTAGCAATCAGCCCCAGCATTTT.

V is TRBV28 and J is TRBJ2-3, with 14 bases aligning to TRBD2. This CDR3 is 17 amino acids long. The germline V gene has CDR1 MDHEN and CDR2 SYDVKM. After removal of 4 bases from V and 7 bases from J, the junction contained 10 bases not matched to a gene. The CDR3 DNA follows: TGTGCCAGCAGTTACTCCAGACTAGCGGGAGGGACACATACGCAGTATTTT. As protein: CASSYSRLAGGTHTQYF.

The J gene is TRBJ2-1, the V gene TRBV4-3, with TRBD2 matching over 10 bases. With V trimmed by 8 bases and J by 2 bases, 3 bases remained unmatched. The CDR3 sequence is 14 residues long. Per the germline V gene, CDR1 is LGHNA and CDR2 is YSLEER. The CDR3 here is CASGLAVTYNEQFF. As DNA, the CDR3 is TGCGCCAGCGGACTAGCGGTTACCTACAATGAGCAGTTCTTC.

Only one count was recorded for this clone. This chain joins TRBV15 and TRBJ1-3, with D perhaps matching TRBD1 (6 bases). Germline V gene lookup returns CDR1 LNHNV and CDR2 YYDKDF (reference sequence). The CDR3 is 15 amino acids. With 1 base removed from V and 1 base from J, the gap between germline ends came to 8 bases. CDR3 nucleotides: TGTGCCACCAGCAGAGGCAGGGGTTCTGGAAACACCATATATTTT. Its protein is CATSRGRGSGNTIYF.

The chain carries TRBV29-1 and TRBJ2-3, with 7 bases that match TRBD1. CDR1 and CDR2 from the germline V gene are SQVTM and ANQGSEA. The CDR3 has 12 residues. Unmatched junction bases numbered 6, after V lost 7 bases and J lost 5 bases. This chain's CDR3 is CSARRQGDTQYF. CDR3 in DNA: TGCAGCGCCCGCCGACAGGGAGATACGCAGTATTTT.

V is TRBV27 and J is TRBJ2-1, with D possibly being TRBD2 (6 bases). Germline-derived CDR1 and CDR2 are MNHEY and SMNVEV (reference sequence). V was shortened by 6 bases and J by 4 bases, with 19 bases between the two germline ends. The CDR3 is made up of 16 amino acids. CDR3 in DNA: TGTGCCAGCAGACGGGCCCGGGGCGGGACTTACAATGAGCAGTTCTTC. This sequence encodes CASRRARGGTYNEQFF.

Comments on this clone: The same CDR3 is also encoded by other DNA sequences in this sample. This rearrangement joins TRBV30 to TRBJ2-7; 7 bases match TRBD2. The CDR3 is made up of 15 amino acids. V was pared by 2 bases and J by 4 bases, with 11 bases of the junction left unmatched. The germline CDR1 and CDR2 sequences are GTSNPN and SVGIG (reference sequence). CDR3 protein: CAWSPRLAGKYEQYF. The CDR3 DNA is TGTGCCTGGAGTCCCCGACTAGCAGGAAAGTACGAGCAGTACTTC.

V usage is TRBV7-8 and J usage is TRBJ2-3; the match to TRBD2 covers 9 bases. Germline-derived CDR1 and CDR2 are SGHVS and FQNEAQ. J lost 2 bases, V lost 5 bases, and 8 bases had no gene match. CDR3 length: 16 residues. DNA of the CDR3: TGTGCCAGCAGCCCCCCGGCGGGAGGGATCACAGATACGCAGTATTTT. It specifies CASSPPAGGITDTQYF.

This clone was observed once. CDR3 nucleotides: TGTGCCAGCAGTCCCTGGGACATTAATAATTCACCCCTCCACTTT. Translation: CASSPWDINNSPLHF. V and J are TRBV6-5 and TRBJ1-6, with TRBD1 as a possible D gene (6 bases). This CDR3 comprises 15 residues. Trimming removed 5 bases at V and 5 bases at J, with 13 bases between. Germline loops: CDR1 MNHEY, CDR2 SVGAGI.

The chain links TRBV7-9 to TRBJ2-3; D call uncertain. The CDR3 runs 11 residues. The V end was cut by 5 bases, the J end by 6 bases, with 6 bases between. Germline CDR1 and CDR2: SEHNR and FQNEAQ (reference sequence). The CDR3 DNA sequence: TGTGCCAGCAGCACCAGGGATACGCAGTATTTT. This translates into CASSTRDTQYF.

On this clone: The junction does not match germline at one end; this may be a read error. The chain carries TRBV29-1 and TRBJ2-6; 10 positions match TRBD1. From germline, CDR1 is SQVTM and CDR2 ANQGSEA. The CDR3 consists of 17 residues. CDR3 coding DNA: TGCAGCGTGGAAGGTAGGACAGGGGGCTCTGGGGCCAACGTCCTGACTTTC. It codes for CSVEGRTGGSGANVLTF.